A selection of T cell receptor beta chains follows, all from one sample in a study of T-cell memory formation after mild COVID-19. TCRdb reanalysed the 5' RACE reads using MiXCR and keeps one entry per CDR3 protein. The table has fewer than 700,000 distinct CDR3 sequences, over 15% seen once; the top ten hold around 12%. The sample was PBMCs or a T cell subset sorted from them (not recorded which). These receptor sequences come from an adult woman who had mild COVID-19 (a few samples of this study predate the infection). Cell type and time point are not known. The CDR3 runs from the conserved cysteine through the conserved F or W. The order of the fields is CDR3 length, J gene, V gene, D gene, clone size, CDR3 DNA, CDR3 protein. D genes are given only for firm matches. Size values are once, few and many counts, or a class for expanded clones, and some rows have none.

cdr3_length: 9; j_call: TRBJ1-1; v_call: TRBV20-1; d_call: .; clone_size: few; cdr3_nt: TGCAGGGTAGGAGGAGAAGGCTTCTTT; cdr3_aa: CRVGGEGFF
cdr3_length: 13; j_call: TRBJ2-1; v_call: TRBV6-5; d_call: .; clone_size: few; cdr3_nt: TGTGCCAGCGGGCGGATCTCCTACAATGAGCAGTTCTTC; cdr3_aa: CASGRISYNEQFF
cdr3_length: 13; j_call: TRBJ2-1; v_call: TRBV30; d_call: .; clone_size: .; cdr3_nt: TGTGCCTGGACCGGTAATGTCTTCAATGAGCAGTTCTTC; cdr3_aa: CAWTGNVFNEQFF
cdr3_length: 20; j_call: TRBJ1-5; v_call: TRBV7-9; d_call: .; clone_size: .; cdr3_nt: TGTGCCAGCAGATACCAACCCAACGACAGTAAACTAACCGGCAATCAGCCCCAGCATTTT; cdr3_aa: CASRYQPNDSKLTGNQPQHF
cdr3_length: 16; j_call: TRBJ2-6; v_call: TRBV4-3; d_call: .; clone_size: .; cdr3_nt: TGCGCCAGCAGCCAAGATGCCCGGCCCGGGGCCAACGTCCTGACTTTC; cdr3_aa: CASSQDARPGANVLTF
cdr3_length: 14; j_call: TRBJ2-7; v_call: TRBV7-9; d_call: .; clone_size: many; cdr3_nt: TGTGCCAGCAGCTTAGTTGGAGCCTACTACGAGCAGTACTTC; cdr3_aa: CASSLVGAYYEQYF
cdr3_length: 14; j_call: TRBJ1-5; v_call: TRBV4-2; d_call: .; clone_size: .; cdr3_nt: TGTGCCAGCAGCCAAACGGGGGGGGGTCAGCCCCAGCATTTT; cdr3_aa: CASSQTGGGQPQHF
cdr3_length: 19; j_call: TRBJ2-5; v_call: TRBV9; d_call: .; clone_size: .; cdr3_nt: TGTGCCAGCAGCGTAGGAATTCGTTACAGGGCCGCCCGGTTAGAGACCCAGTACTTC; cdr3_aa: CASSVGIRYRAARLETQYF
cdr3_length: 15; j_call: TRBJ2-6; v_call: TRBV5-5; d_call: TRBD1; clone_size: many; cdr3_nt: TGTGCCAGCAGCCGACAGGGAACCGGGGCCAACGTCCTGACTTTC; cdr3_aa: CASSRQGTGANVLTF
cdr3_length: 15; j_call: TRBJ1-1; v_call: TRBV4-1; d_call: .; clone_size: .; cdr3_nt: TGCGCCAGCAGCCCAGACTTTTTAATGAACACTGAAGCTTTCTTT; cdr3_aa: CASSPDFLMNTEAFF
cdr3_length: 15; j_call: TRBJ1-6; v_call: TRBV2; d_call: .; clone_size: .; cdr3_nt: TGTGCCAGCAGTGAAGAAGGGGGAAATAATTCACCCCTCCACTTT; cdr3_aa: CASSEEGGNNSPLHF
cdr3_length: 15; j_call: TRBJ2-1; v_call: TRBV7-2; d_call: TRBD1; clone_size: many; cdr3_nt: TGTGCCAGCAGCTTAGGAGGGACAGGGAGGAATGAGCAGTTCTTC; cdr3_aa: CASSLGGTGRNEQFF
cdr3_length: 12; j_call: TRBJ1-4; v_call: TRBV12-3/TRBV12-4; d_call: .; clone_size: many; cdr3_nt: TGTGCCAGCAGTCCGAGTCACGAAAAACTGTTTTTT; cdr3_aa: CASSPSHEKLFF
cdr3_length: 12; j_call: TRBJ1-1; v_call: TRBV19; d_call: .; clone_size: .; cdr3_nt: TGTGCCTCCATCGACCCGGGCACTGAAGCTTTCTTT; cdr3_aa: CASIDPGTEAFF
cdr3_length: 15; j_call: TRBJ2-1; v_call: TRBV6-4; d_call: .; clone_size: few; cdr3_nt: TGTGCCAGCAGTGACTCGCAGGGGGGTAGCGATGAGCAGTTCTTC; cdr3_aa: CASSDSQGGSDEQFF
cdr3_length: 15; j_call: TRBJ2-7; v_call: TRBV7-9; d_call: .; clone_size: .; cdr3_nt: TGTGCCAGCAGCCCTAACCGGGACTGGTTCTACGAGCAGTACTTC; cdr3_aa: CASSPNRDWFYEQYF
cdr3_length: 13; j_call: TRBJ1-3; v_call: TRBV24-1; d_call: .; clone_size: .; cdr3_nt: TGTGCCACCGCAGCGGCAGGAGGAAACACCATATATTTT; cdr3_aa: CATAAAGGNTIYF
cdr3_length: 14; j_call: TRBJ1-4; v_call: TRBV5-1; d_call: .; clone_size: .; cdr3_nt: TGCGCCAGCAGCGAACAGGGTTCTAATGAAAAACTGTTTTTT; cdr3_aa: CASSEQGSNEKLFF
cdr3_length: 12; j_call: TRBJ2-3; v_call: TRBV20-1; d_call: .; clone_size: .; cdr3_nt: TGCAGTCCTTCGGAAGGGGCCTATACGCAGTATTTT; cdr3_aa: CSPSEGAYTQYF
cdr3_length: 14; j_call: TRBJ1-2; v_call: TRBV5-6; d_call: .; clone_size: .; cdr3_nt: TGTGCCAGCAGCTTGGATAGGACCTACTATGGCTACACCTTC; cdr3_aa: CASSLDRTYYGYTF
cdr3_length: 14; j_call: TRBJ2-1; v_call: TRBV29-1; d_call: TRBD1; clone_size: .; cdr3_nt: TGCAGCGTCCGGGACAGGGGGTCCTACAATGAGCAGTTCTTC; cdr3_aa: CSVRDRGSYNEQFF
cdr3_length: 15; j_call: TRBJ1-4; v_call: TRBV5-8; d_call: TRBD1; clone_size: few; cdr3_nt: TGTGCCAGCAGCTTTCCGACAGGGGGTAATGAAAAACTGTTTTTT; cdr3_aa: CASSFPTGGNEKLFF
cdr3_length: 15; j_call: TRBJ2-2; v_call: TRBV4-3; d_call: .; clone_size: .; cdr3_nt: TGCGCCAGCAGCCAAGTCAGGCAGCACACCGGGGAGCTGTTTTTT; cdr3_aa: CASSQVRQHTGELFF
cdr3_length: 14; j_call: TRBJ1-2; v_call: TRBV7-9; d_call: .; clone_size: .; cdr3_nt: TGTGCCAGCAGCTTAGGTGGGGATGCCTATGGCTACACCTTC; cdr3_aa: CASSLGGDAYGYTF
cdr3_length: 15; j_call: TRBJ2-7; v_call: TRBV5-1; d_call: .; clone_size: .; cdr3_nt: TGCGCCAGCAGCTTGGGGCAGGGCCGCACCTACGAGCAGTACTTC; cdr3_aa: CASSLGQGRTYEQYF
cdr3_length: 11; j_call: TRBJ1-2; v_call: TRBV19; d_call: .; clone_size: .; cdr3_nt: TGTGCCAGTAGCGCTGGGGGCGGCTACACCTTC; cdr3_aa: CASSAGGGYTF
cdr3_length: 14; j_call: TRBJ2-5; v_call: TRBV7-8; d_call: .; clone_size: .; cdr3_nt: TGTGCCAGCTATGGGGGGGGGCCCCAAGAGACCCAGTACTTC; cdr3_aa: CASYGGGPQETQYF
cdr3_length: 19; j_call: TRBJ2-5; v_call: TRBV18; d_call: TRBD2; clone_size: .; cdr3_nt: TGTGCCAGCTCACCCCTGAGGGTAGCGGGAACACTCCCCGTGGAGACCCAGTACTTC; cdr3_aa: CASSPLRVAGTLPVETQYF
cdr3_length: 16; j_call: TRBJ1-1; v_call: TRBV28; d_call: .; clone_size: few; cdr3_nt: TGTGCCAGCAGCCCGGGGGACTCGTATCGGGGCACTGAAGCTTTCTTT; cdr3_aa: CASSPGDSYRGTEAFF
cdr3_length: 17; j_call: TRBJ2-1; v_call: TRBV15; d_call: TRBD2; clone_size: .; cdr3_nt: TGTGCCACCAGCAGAGATCGGACTAGCGGCGCCTACAATGAGCAGTTCTTC; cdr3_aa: CATSRDRTSGAYNEQFF
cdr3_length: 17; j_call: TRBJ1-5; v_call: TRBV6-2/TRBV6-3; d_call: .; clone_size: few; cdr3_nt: TGTGCCAGCAGTGATTCCCTGGTTGGGGGTTCGAATCAGCCCCAGCATTTT; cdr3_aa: CASSDSLVGGSNQPQHF
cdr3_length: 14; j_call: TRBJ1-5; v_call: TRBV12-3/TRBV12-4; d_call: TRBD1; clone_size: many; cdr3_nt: TGTGCCAGCAGTTTGGGACAGGGAAGGCAGCCCCAGCATTTT; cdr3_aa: CASSLGQGRQPQHF
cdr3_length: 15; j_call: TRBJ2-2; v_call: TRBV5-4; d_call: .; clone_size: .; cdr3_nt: TGTGCCAGCAGTTTAACACTAGCGAACACCGGGGAGCTGTTTTTT; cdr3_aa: CASSLTLANTGELFF
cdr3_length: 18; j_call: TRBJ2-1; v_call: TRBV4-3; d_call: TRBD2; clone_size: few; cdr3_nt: TGCGCCAGCAGCCAAGGTGAAGGGCTAGCGGGAAGAAACAATGAGCAGTTCTTC; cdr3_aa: CASSQGEGLAGRNNEQFF
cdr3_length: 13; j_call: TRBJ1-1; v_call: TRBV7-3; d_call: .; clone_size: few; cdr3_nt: TGTGCCAGCAGCTGGGAAACGGACACTGAAGCTTTCTTT; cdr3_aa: CASSWETDTEAFF
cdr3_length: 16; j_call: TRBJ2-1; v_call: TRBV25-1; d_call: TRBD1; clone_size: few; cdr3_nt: TGTGCCAGCAGGGGACAGGGTGGGCGAACTGGGAATGAGCAGTTCTTC; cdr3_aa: CASRGQGGRTGNEQFF
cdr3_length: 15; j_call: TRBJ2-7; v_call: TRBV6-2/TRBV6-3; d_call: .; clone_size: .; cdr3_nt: TGTGCCAGCAGCTTTCTACGAGGTGGCGTCGACGAGCAGTACTTC; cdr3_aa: CASSFLRGGVDEQYF
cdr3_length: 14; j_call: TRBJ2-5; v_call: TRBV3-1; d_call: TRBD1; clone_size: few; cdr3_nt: TGTGCCAGCAGCTACACAGGGGGCCAAGAGACCCAGTACTTC; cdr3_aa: CASSYTGGQETQYF
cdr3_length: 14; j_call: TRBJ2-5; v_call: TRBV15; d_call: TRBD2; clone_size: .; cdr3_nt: TGTGCCACCAGCAGGCGGGGGACCCAAGAGACCCAGTACTTC; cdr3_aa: CATSRRGTQETQYF
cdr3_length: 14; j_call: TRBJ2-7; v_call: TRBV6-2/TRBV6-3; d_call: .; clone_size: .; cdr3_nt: TGTGCCAGCAGTTACTCGGGACGGTTGAGGGAGCAGTACTTC; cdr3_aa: CASSYSGRLREQYF
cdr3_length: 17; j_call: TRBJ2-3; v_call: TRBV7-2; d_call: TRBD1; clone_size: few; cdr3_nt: TGTGCCAGCAGCTTAGCCCTGACAGGGTCAAGCACAGATACGCAGTATTTT; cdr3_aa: CASSLALTGSSTDTQYF
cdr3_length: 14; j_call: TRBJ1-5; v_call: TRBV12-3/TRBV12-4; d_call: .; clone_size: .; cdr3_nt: TGTGCCACCAATAGACGGGGGCCGGGTCAGCCCCAGCATTTT; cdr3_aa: CATNRRGPGQPQHF
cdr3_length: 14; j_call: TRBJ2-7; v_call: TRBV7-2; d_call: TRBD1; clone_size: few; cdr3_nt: TGTGCCAGCAGCTTCGACAGGGGGCGCCGTGAGCAGTACTTC; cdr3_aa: CASSFDRGRREQYF
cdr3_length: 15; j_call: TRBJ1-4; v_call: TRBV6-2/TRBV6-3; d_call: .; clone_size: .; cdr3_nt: TGTGCCAGCGGCCCTACGGACTCTGCGGGGGAAAAACTGTTTTTT; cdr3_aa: CASGPTDSAGEKLFF
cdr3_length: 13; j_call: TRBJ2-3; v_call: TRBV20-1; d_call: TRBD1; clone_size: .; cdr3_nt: TGCAGTGCTAGCGGGACAGGGGCAGATACGCAGTATTTT; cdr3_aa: CSASGTGADTQYF
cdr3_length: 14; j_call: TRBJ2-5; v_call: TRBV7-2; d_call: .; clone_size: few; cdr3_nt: TGTGCCAGCAGCCTTAGAAGGCGCGAAGAGACCCAGTACTTC; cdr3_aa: CASSLRRREETQYF
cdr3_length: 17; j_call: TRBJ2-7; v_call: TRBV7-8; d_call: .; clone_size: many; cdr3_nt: TGTGCCAGCAGCCCACAGGATATGGTGGGTTATACCTACGAGCAGTACTTC; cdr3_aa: CASSPQDMVGYTYEQYF
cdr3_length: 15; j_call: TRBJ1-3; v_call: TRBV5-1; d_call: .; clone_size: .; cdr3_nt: TGCGCCAGCAGCCTGGACAAGTTCTCTGGAAACACCATATATTTT; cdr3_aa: CASSLDKFSGNTIYF
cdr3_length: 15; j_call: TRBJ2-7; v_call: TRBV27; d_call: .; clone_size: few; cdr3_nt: TGTGCCAGCAGTTTATTACAGGGTACTAAGAACGAGCAGTACTTC; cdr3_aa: CASSLLQGTKNEQYF
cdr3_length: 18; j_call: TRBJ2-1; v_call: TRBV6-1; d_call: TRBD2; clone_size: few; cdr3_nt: TGTGCCAGCAGTGAAGCGGGGTCGGGACTAGGTGGGCTAAATGAGCAGTTCTTC; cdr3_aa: CASSEAGSGLGGLNEQFF
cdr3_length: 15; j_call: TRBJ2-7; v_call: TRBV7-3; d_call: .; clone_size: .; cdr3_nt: TGTGCCAGCAGCTTAAGGAGACTATTGGGCGACGAGCAGTACTTC; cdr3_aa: CASSLRRLLGDEQYF
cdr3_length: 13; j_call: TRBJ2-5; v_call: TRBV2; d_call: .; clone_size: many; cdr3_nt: TGTGCCGCTTCTAGCGATGGACGAGAGACCCAGTACTTC; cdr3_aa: CAASSDGRETQYF
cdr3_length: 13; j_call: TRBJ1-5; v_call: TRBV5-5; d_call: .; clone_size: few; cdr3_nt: TGTGCCAGCAGCTTGGGACCTCCTCAGCCCCAGCATTTT; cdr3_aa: CASSLGPPQPQHF
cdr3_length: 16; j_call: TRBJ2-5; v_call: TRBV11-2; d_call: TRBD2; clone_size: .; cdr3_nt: TGTGCCAGCAGTCGCGGGAGGGGAAACCCCCAAGAGACCCAGTACTTC; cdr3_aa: CASSRGRGNPQETQYF
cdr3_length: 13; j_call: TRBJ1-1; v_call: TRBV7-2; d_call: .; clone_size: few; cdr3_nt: TGTGCCAGCAGCTTTTCAGGACTCACTGAAGCTTTCTTT; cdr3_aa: CASSFSGLTEAFF
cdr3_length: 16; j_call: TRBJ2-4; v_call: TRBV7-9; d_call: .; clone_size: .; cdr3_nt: TGTGCCAGCAGCTTAGAGGCGAAGGGAGTCAAAAACATTCAGTACTTC; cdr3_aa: CASSLEAKGVKNIQYF